This TCR beta chain was profiled in a study of shared clonotypes between healthy human individuals. Repertoires were generated with immunoSEQ multiplex PCR, while TCRdb's copy carries only in-frame clones and drops some. The sample gives about 380,000 clones, 96% of which show up once; more than 0.3% is in the top ten. The length of the CDR3 is 13 residues. CDR1 is SGHAT and CDR2 is FQNNGV in the germline V gene. V was trimmed by 5 bases and J by 7 bases, leaving 14 bases between them. Every contributor of samples was a Caucasian grown-up residing in Nashville, Tennessee. The rearrangement links TRBV11-2 to TRBJ2-5; a weak D match, TRBD2 (6 bases). The clonotype was recovered from a man aged 25 to 45 in good health. The material sequenced was memory CD8+ T cells sorted from blood. Stated subset: CD45RO+ cells pooled with CCR7-negative TemRA cells. The CDR3 bases are TGTGCCAGCAGCAAAAATCAGGAGGGGACCCAGTACTTC. Encoded protein: CASSKNQEGTQYF.